The 24 T cell receptor beta chains given below trace back to one sample, sequenced in a study of cytotoxic CD8 clonotypes in ibrutinib-treated CLL. TCRdb's table, derived via immunoSEQ multiplex PCR, lists solely in-frame clones and lacks some. Among roughly 220,000 clones listed, about four fifths were seen once. Sample: PBMCs, taken after 12 months of ibrutinib treatment. These receptors originate from a human donor with chronic lymphocytic leukemia.

The chain links TRBV9 to TRBJ1-4; no definite D call. Germline V gene lookup returns CDR1 SGDLS and CDR2 YYNGEE. CDR3 length: 15 amino acids. The V and J ends lost 3 bases and 3 bases respectively, with 12 bases between them. CDR3 DNA: TGTGCCAGCAGCGCTGACCTGGGAGCTAATGAAAAACTGTTTTTT. Translated, it gives CASSADLGANEKLFF.

The chain joins TRBV19 to TRBJ1-5, with 11 nucleotides matching TRBD1. CDR1 and CDR2 from the germline V gene are LNHDA and SQIVND (reference sequence). The V and J ends lost 4 bases and 4 bases, in that order; junction bases with no gene match: 3. This CDR3 is 15 amino acids long. Here the CDR3 DNA reads TGTGCCAGTAGTACCTGGGACAGGGGGAATCAGCCCCAGCATTTT. It is translated as CASSTWDRGNQPQHF. The full variable domain, with the rest looked up from reference TRBV19 and TRBJ1-5, is DGGITQSPKYLFRKEGQNVTLSCEQNLNHDAMYWYRQDPGQGLRLIYYSQIVNDFQKGDIAEGYSVSREKKESFPLTVTSAQKNPTAFYLCASSTWDRGNQPQHFGDGTRLSIL.

This rearrangement joins TRBV5-4 to TRBJ2-5, with D perhaps matching TRBD2 (5 bases). V was clipped by 5 bases and J by 2 bases, with 13 bases between them. Germline V gives CDR1 SGHNT, CDR2 YYREEE (reference sequence). The CDR3 totals 14 residues. In DNA form, the CDR3 reads TGTGCCAGCAGATCGGAGGCGCCGCAAGAGACCCAGTACTTC. This encodes CASRSEAPQETQYF.

The chain couples TRBV5-1 to TRBJ2-3; 9 bases fit TRBD2. Unmatched junction bases numbered 7, after V lost 2 bases and J lost 3 bases. The CDR3 totals 16 residues. From germline, CDR1 is SGHRS and CDR2 YFSETQ. The CDR3 DNA reads TGCGCCAGCAGCTTCTTAGCGGGAGTCAGAACAGATACGCAGTATTTT. Amino acid sequence: CASSFLAGVRTDTQYF.

The DNA of the CDR3 is TGTGCCAGTACCCTGGGGACAGGGAATCAGCCCCAGCATTTT. Translating it yields CASTLGTGNQPQHF. The rearrangement joins TRBV19 to TRBJ1-5; the match to TRBD1 covers 9 bases. Germline V CDR1 and CDR2: LNHDA, SQIVND (reference sequence). The CDR3 runs to 14 residues. Trimming took 7 bases from V and 4 from J; bases not matched to a gene: 5.

The chain recombines TRBV4-1 with TRBJ2-1; TRBD2 matches at 8 bases. After removal of 0 bases from V and 8 bases from J, the junction contained 9 bases not matched to a gene. The CDR3 has 16 residues. Per germline, CDR1 MGHRA and CDR2 YSYEKL. The CDR3 region has the DNA TGCGCCAGCAGCCAAGATTTGCTAGCGGGTGTCGATGAGCAGTTCTTC. Translating it yields CASSQDLLAGVDEQFF.

The chain links TRBV10-1 to TRBJ2-1, with 11 bases lining up with TRBD2. The ends lost 0 bases at V and 3 bases at J; junction bases unmatched: 1. The V gene's germline CDR1 is WNHNN and CDR2 SYGVQD (reference sequence). The CDR3 consists of 16 residues. DNA of the CDR3: TGCGCCAGCAGTGAGTCCGGGACTAGCGGCTACAATGAGCAGTTCTTC. It codes for CASSESGTSGYNEQFF.

This clone was seen more than once but under ten times. A much more abundant neighbour one base away suggests this may be a read error. Other DNA sequences from this sample encode an identical CDR3 as well. The CDR3 DNA reads TGCAGCGTTGAGACGGCTGGAAACACCATATATTTT. This codes for CSVETAGNTIYF. V is TRBV29-1 and J is TRBJ1-3; D remains unclear. Trimming took off 3 bases at V and 2 bases at J, with 5 bases between the two ends. This CDR3 is 12 amino acids long. Germline loops: CDR1 SQVTM, CDR2 ANQGSEA.

J is TRBJ1-4 and V is TRBV18; no reliable D call. The CDR3 has 15 amino acids. Trimming took off 2 bases at V and 8 bases at J, with 15 bases between the two ends. Looked up from germline, CDR1 is KGHSH and CDR2 is LQKENI. CDR3 nucleotide sequence: TGTGCCAGCTCACCAGGGTTAGGCTGGGCAGAAAAACTGTTTTTT. Residues: CASSPGLGWAEKLFF. The full variable domain, rest sourced from reference TRBV18 and TRBJ1-4, is NAGVMQNPRHLVRRRGQEARLRCSPMKGHSHVYWYRQLPEEGLKFMVYLQKENIIDESGMPKERFSAEFPKEGPSILRIQQVVRGDSAAYFCASSPGLGWAEKLFFGSGTQLSVL.

The V gene is TRBV4-1, the J gene TRBJ2-7, with D possibly TRBD2 on 6 matching bases. The V end was cut by 0 bases, the J end by 3 bases, with 15 bases between. The germline gives CDR1 MGHRA, CDR2 YSYEKL. The CDR3 runs to 16 residues. The CDR3 loop is CASSQDPGLSDYEQYF. CDR3 nucleotide sequence: TGCGCCAGCAGCCAAGATCCCGGACTATCCGACTACGAGCAGTACTTC.

The count of this clone is one. This chain uses TRBV9 with TRBJ1-2; D uncertain. Per germline, CDR1 SGDLS and CDR2 YYNGEE. V was pared by 0 bases and J by 2 bases, with 8 bases between. This CDR3 region has 14 residues. CDR3 protein: CASSVANSNYGYTF. The CDR3 DNA reads TGTGCCAGCAGCGTAGCGAACAGCAACTATGGCTACACCTTC.

This chain connects TRBV14 to TRBJ2-1, with D unclear. V lost 4 bases and J 4 bases, leaving 5 bases between the germline ends. The CDR3 totals 12 residues. Per germline, CDR1 SGHDN and CDR2 FVKESK. For the CDR3, the DNA is TGTGCCAGCAGCCTGGGGTACAATGAGCAGTTCTTC. Translated, it gives CASSLGYNEQFF.

This clone showed up just a few times. This sample includes further DNA sequences coding for the same CDR3. The J gene is TRBJ1-5, the V gene TRBV15, with unresolved D. The CDR3 runs to 15 residues. Trimming took off 0 bases at V and 4 bases at J, with 10 bases between the two ends. The germline CDR1 and CDR2 sequences are LNHNV and YYDKDF (reference sequence). The CDR3, as DNA: TGTGCCACCAGCAGAGATCTTGTAAGAAATCAGCCCCAGCATTTT. It yields the protein CATSRDLVRNQPQHF.

The rearrangement uses TRBV15 and TRBJ1-5, with 8 bases matching TRBD1. Germline CDR1 LNHNV, CDR2 YYDKDF (reference sequence). This CDR3 contains 15 residues. V shed 1 base and J 2 bases; nucleotides not matched to a gene: 1. The CDR3 spells CATSRATGGNQPQHF. CDR3 in DNA: TGTGCCACCAGCAGAGCGACAGGGGGCAATCAGCCCCAGCATTTT.

J is TRBJ2-1 and V is TRBV5-1, with 8 bases that match TRBD2. Germline CDR1 and CDR2: SGHRS and YFSETQ. The V and J ends lost 0 bases and 9 bases, in that order; junction bases with no gene match: 5. This CDR3 has 14 amino acids. The CDR3, as DNA: TGCGCCAGCAGCTTGGGGCGGGAGGAGAGTGAGCAGTTCTTC. Translated, it gives CASSLGREESEQFF.

This clone was seen a few times. This chain links TRBV7-3 with TRBJ2-7, with 10 nucleotides matching TRBD1. From germline, CDR1 is SGHTA and CDR2 FQGTGA. CDR3 length equals 16 residues. The V segment lost 5 bases and the J segment 3 bases; nucleotides outside the gene matches: 10. CDR3 loop: CASSTYPRDRGYEQYF. The DNA for the CDR3 is TGTGCCAGCAGCACCTATCCTCGGGACAGGGGCTACGAGCAGTACTTC.

V is TRBV5-6 and J is TRBJ2-2, with 7 bases matching TRBD1. This CDR3 region has 14 residues. The J segment lost 4 bases and the V segment lost 2 bases, leaving 2 bases of the junction unmatched. Germline V lookup: CDR1 SGHDT, CDR2 YYEEEE. Here the CDR3 DNA reads TGTGCCAGCAGCTTAAGACAGGGCACCGGGGAGCTGTTTTTT. Its protein product is CASSLRQGTGELFF.

Here the CDR3 reads CASSRGMDYGYTF. The CDR3 region has the DNA TGTGCCAGCAGTAGAGGGATGGACTATGGCTACACCTTC. The J gene is TRBJ1-2, the V gene TRBV2; D remains ambiguous. V lost 5 bases and J 3 bases, leaving 10 bases between the germline ends. Germline assignment: CDR1 SNHLY and CDR2 FYNNEI. The CDR3 consists of 13 residues.

The genes are TRBV11-1 and TRBJ2-7; the D is unclear. Germline V lookup: CDR1 SGHAT, CDR2 FQDESV (reference sequence). CDR3 length: 13 residues. V lost 5 bases and J 3 bases, leaving 11 bases between the germline ends. CDR3 protein: CASSPRTHYEQYF. CDR3 nucleotide sequence: TGTGCCAGCAGCCCGCGGACCCACTACGAGCAGTACTTC.

The chain employs TRBV19 and TRBJ2-1; no clear D. Trimming pared 10 bases from V and 5 bases from J, leaving 15 bases between. The CDR3 is 13 amino acids. The germline CDR1 and CDR2 sequences are LNHDA and SQIVND (reference sequence). In nucleotides, the CDR3 is TGTGCCACAAGTGGATGGATCCACAATGAGCAGTTCTTC. It specifies CATSGWIHNEQFF.

J is TRBJ2-3 and V is TRBV18, with 9 bases identical to TRBD1. The germline V gene encodes CDR1 KGHSH and CDR2 LQKENI. After removal of 9 bases from V and 7 bases from J, the junction contained 8 bases not matched to a gene. The CDR3 contains 13 residues. The CDR3 is CASVGQGRNTQYF. In nucleotides, the CDR3 is TGTGCCAGTGTCGGACAGGGGAGAAATACGCAGTATTTT.

The V and J genes are TRBV28 and TRBJ2-2; 7 nucleotides align to TRBD1. This CDR3 comprises 12 residues. The V and J ends lost 11 bases and 5 bases, in that order; junction bases with no gene match: 5. Germline CDR1 and CDR2: MDHEN and SYDVKM. The CDR3, as DNA: TGTGCCGCACAGACAGGGACCGGGGAGCTGTTTTTT. Translation gives CAAQTGTGELFF.

The sample holds many counts of this clone. The rearrangement joins TRBV11-2 to TRBJ2-5; D possibly corresponds to TRBD1 (5 bases). Trimming pared 5 bases from V and 5 bases from J, leaving 18 bases between. Germline assignment: CDR1 SGHAT and CDR2 FQNNGV. The CDR3 is 15 amino acids. This chain's CDR3 is CASSPLDGAGETQYF. In nucleotides, the CDR3 is TGTGCCAGCAGCCCTCTAGATGGGGCCGGGGAGACCCAGTACTTC.

The rearrangement links TRBV10-2 to TRBJ2-7; D unresolved. Per the germline V gene, CDR1 is WSHSY and CDR2 is SAAADI. The CDR3 runs 14 residues. Trimming removed 3 bases at V and 1 base at J, with 10 bases between. For the CDR3, the DNA is TGCGCCAGCAGTGACGGTCTGAAATCCTACGAGCAGTACTTC. This codes for CASSDGLKSYEQYF.